The 16 T cell receptor beta chains listed next were all sequenced from one sample in a study of blood T cell repertoires in COVID-19. This table comes from immunoSEQ multiplex PCR, and its TCRdb copy is limited to in-frame clones, with some not included. This sample has about 190,000 clones, with 90% found just once. The sequencing sample was made of peripheral blood. The receptors here all came from a man aged 45-65 years with acute or convalescent COVID-19.

The sample holds one count of this clone. This chain links TRBV5-4 with TRBJ1-1; 8 nucleotides match TRBD1. This CDR3 is 13 amino acids long. Germline CDR1 and CDR2: SGHNT and YYREEE (reference sequence). After removal of 5 bases from V and 5 bases from J, the junction contained 5 bases not matched to a gene. CDR3 bases: TGTGCCAGCAGTACAGGGGGATGGACTGAAGCTTTCTTT. The encoded protein is CASSTGGWTEAFF.

The chain combines TRBV4-2 with TRBJ2-3; 11 bases are a match to TRBD2. Losses at the gene ends were 1 base for V and 0 bases for J; bases not matched to a gene: 3. The CDR3 loop spans 17 amino acids. The germline CDR1 and CDR2 sequences are LGHNA and YNFKEQ. CDR3 sequence reads: CASSQGLAGTSTDTQYF. CDR3 sequence (DNA): TGTGCCAGCAGCCAAGGACTAGCGGGAACCAGCACAGATACGCAGTATTTT.

This rearrangement joins TRBV3-1 (or the pseudogene TRBV3-2) to TRBJ2-1, with D perhaps TRBD2 (6 bases). Germline loops: CDR1 LGHDT, CDR2 YNNKEL (reference sequence). The CDR3 is 16 residues long. Trimming took off 3 bases at V and 3 bases at J, with 15 bases between the two ends. CDR3 DNA: TGTGCCAGCAGCCAGCGGGGCCAAGGAAGCTACAATGAGCAGTTCTTC. This sequence encodes CASSQRGQGSYNEQFF.

This clone was recorded once. The chain employs TRBV4-3 and TRBJ1-1; D is uncertain. The V gene lost 2 bases and the J gene lost 1 base, with 11 bases spanning the gap. The CDR3 totals 15 residues. Looked up from germline, CDR1 is LGHNA and CDR2 is YSLEER. The CDR3: CASSQSAGPNTEAFF. The CDR3 bases are TGCGCCAGCAGCCAATCCGCGGGCCCGAACACTGAAGCTTTCTTT.

This rearrangement joins TRBV28 to TRBJ1-3, with D possibly TRBD1 on 5 matching bases. Germline V gives CDR1 MDHEN, CDR2 SYDVKM. Trimming pared 3 bases from V and 2 bases from J, leaving 14 bases between. CDR3 size: 16 residues. Written as DNA, the CDR3 is TGTGCCAGCAGTTTTGCGGGGGGTTCGGCTGGAAACACCATATATTTT. Encoded protein: CASSFAGGSAGNTIYF. The entire variable domain, with the rest obtained from reference TRBV28 and TRBJ1-3, is as follows: DVKVTQSSRYLVKRTGEKVFLECVQDMDHENMFWYRQDPGLGLRLIYFSYDVKMKEKGDIPEGYSVSREKKERFSLILESASTNQTSMYLCASSFAGGSAGNTIYFGEGSWLTVV.

V usage is TRBV6-5 and J usage is TRBJ2-1, with D tentatively TRBD2 (6 bases). The CDR3 covers 15 residues. Trimming took 2 bases from V and 4 from J, leaving 12 bases between them. The germline V gene encodes CDR1 MNHEY and CDR2 SVGAGI. The CDR3 spells CASSYTRELYNEQFF. DNA for the CDR3: TGTGCCAGCAGTTACACCCGGGAGTTATACAATGAGCAGTTCTTC.

As DNA, the CDR3 is TGTGCCAGTAGTACCTCTCTAGGGACACACACCGGGGAGCTGTTTTTT. Amino acids: CASSTSLGTHTGELFF. The chain couples TRBV19 to TRBJ2-2, with D possibly matching TRBD1 (6 bases). V dropped 4 bases and J dropped 3 bases, with 15 bases sitting between them. The CDR3 is 16 residues long. CDR1 and CDR2 (germline): LNHDA, SQIVND (reference sequence).

This clone was found once. The rearrangement joins TRBV19 to TRBJ2-1, with D maybe TRBD1 (5 bases). From germline, CDR1 is LNHDA and CDR2 SQIVND (reference sequence). Trimming removed 8 bases at V and 1 base at J, with 12 bases between. This CDR3 region has 14 residues. CDR3: CASGSGYSYNEQFF. The DNA for the CDR3 is TGTGCCAGTGGATCAGGGTATTCCTACAATGAGCAGTTCTTC. Based on the CDR3 plus reference TRBV19 and TRBJ2-1, the full variable domain is DGGITQSPKYLFRKEGQNVTLSCEQNLNHDAMYWYRQDPGQGLRLIYYSQIVNDFQKGDIAEGYSVSREKKESFPLTVTSAQKNPTAFYLCASGSGYSYNEQFFGPGTRLTVL.

The chain employs TRBV29-1 and TRBJ2-1; 11 positions agree with TRBD2. This CDR3 is built from 15 residues. With V trimmed by 1 base and J by 3 bases, 2 bases remained unmatched. Germline loops: CDR1 SQVTM, CDR2 ANQGSEA. CDR3 residues: CSVEGLAGHYNEQFF. The CDR3 DNA sequence: TGCAGCGTTGAAGGACTAGCGGGGCACTACAATGAGCAGTTCTTC.

In its sample, this clone was seen once. The chain combines TRBV9 with TRBJ2-5; 13 bases are shared with TRBD2. The CDR3 runs 17 residues. V gave up 0 bases and J gave up 3 bases; unmatched junction bases: 5. Germline V gene lookup returns CDR1 SGDLS and CDR2 YYNGEE. CDR3 loop: CASSVGVGLAGEETQYF. The CDR3, as DNA: TGTGCCAGCAGCGTAGGAGTCGGACTAGCGGGGGAAGAGACCCAGTACTTC.

This chain joins TRBV6-5 and TRBJ1-5; D is unresolved. CDR3 length: 12 amino acids. Trimming stripped 6 bases from V and 9 bases from J, with 12 bases between. In germline, CDR1 is MNHEY, CDR2 SVGAGI. Here the CDR3 reads CASRREGAPQHF. DNA of the CDR3: TGTGCCAGCAGAAGGGAGGGCGCGCCCCAGCATTTT.

V and J are TRBV18 and TRBJ2-5; 9 bases match TRBD1. The germline CDR1 and CDR2 sequences are KGHSH and LQKENI. Trimming cost V 2 bases and J 0 bases; bases outside gene matches: 10. CDR3 size: 18 residues. As DNA, the CDR3 is TGTGCCAGCTCACCAGGCTTTGGGACAGGGAGAAACCAAGAGACCCAGTACTTC. Its protein is CASSPGFGTGRNQETQYF.

The gene calls are TRBV19 and TRBJ1-4; 7 nucleotides agree with TRBD1. The CDR3 spans 15 residues. CDR1 is LNHDA, CDR2 SQIVND, per germline (reference sequence). J lost 10 bases, V lost 7 bases, and 15 bases had no gene match. CDR3 coding DNA: TGTGCCAGTACCCTAAGGGGGACAGAAGCCGGAAAACTGTTTTTT. Translating gives CASTLRGTEAGKLFF.

V and J are TRBV7-6 and TRBJ1-1, with a possible D match to TRBD1 (6 bases). Germline V gene data show CDR1 as SGHVS and CDR2 as FNYEAQ. This CDR3 is built from 16 residues. The V end was cut by 3 bases, the J end by 0 bases, with 14 bases between. CDR3 coding DNA: TGTGCCAGCAGCTTGGGGACATCCGAAATGAACACTGAAGCTTTCTTT. Translation gives CASSLGTSEMNTEAFF. Filled out from reference TRBV7-6 and TRBJ1-1, the complete variable domain reads GAGVSQSPRYKVTKRGQDVALRCDPISGHVSLYWYRQALGQGPEFLTYFNYEAQQDKSGLPNDRFSAERPEGSISTLTIQRTEQRDSAMYRCASSLGTSEMNTEAFFGQGTRLTVV.

The chain recombines TRBV7-2 with TRBJ2-1, with 11 bases matching TRBD2. CDR1 and CDR2 (germline): SGHTA, FQGNSA. V dropped 2 bases and J dropped 9; count of bases not matched to a gene: 6. The CDR3 has 15 amino acids. CDR3 amino acids: CASSLLLAGELEQFF. DNA of the CDR3: TGTGCCAGCAGCTTACTACTAGCGGGAGAGCTTGAGCAGTTCTTC.

This clone was detected a few times. The chain uses TRBV7-6 and TRBJ1-5, with D perhaps matching TRBD1 (6 bases). V dropped 5 bases and J dropped 4 bases, with 12 bases sitting between them. The germline V gene encodes CDR1 SGHVS and CDR2 FNYEAQ. This CDR3 contains 14 residues. The CDR3 loop is CASSESGVNQPQHF. For the CDR3, the DNA is TGTGCCAGCAGCGAATCAGGGGTAAATCAGCCCCAGCATTTT. The full variable domain, completed using reference TRBV7-6 and TRBJ1-5, is GAGVSQSPRYKVTKRGQDVALRCDPISGHVSLYWYRQALGQGPEFLTYFNYEAQQDKSGLPNDRFSAERPEGSISTLTIQRTEQRDSAMYRCASSESGVNQPQHFGDGTRLSIL.